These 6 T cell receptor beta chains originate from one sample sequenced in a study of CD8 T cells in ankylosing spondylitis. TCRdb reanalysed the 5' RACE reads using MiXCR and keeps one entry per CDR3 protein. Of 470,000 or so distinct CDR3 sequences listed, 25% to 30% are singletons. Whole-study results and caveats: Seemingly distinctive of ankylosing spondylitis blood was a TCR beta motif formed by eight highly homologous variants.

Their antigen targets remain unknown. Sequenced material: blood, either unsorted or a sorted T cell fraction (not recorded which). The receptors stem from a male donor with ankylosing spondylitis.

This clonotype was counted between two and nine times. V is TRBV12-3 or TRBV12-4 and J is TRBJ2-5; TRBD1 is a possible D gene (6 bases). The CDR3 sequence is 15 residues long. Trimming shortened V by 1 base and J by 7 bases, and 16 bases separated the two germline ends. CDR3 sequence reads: CASSLVTGDLGTQYF. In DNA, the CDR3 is TGTGCCAGCAGTTTAGTGACAGGCGACCTGGGGACCCAGTACTTC.

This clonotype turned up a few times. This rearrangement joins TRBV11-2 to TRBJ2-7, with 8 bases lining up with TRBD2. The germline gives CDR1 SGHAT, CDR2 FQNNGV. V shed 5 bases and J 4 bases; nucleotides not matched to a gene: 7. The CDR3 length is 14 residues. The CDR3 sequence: CASSQSSGYYEQYV. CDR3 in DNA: TGTGCCAGCAGCCAATCTAGCGGGTATTACGAGCAGTACGTC.

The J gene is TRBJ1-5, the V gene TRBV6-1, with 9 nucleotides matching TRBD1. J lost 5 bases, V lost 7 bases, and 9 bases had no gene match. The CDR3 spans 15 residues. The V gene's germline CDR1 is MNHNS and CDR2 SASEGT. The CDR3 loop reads CASKNGQGKDQPQHF. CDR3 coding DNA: TGTGCCAGCAAGAACGGACAGGGGAAAGATCAGCCCCAGCATTTT.

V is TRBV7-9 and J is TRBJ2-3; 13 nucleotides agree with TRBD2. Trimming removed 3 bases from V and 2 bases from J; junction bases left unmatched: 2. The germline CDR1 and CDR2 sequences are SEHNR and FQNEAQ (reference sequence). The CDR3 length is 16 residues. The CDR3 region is CASSFGLAGDTDTQYF. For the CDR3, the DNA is TGTGCCAGCAGCTTCGGACTAGCGGGAGACACAGATACGCAGTATTTT.

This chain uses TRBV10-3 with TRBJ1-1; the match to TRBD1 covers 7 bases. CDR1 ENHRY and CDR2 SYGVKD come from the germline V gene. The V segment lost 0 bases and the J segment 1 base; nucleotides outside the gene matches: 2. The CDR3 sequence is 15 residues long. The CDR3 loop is CAISESTGENTEAFF. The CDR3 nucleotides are TGTGCCATCAGTGAGTCTACAGGGGAGAACACTGAAGCTTTCTTT.

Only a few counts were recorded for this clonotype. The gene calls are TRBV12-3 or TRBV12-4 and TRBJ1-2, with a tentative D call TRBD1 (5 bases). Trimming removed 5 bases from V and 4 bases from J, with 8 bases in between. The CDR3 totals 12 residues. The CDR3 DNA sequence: TGTGCCAGCAGTAAGGGGACCTATGGCTACACCTTC. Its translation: CASSKGTYGYTF.